These 9 T cell receptor beta chains share one sample of origin, sequenced in a study of technical replicates of blood from a few donors. Method: immunoSEQ multiplex PCR; TCRdb's copy keeps in-frame clones and lacks some. The data hold around 97,000 clones, with 85% to 95% observed a single time. The sample taken for sequencing was T cells isolated from PBMCs. Receptors were obtained from a human donor in good health.

The chain uses TRBV7-3 and TRBJ1-1; TRBD1 matches 8 bases. Germline V gives CDR1 SGHTA, CDR2 FQGTGA. J gave up 1 base and V 4 bases, and 5 bases lay outside the gene matches. CDR3 size: 15 residues. The CDR3 here is CASSSSGGGNTEAFF. DNA of the CDR3: TGTGCCAGCAGCTCTTCAGGGGGCGGGAACACTGAAGCTTTCTTT.

The chain is built from TRBV29-1 and TRBJ1-2, with D tentatively TRBD1 (6 bases). V was clipped by 4 bases and J by 8 bases, with 14 bases between them. CDR1 SQVTM and CDR2 ANQGSEA come from the germline V gene. The CDR3 runs 12 residues. This chain's CDR3 is CSVAGQGIGYTF. CDR3 in DNA: TGCAGCGTTGCAGGGCAGGGGATAGGCTACACCTTC.

This chain links TRBV6-5 with TRBJ1-1; maybe TRBD1 (5 bases). The CDR3 extends over 12 amino acids. Trimming removed 5 bases at V and 4 bases at J, with 8 bases between. Germline loops: CDR1 MNHEY, CDR2 SVGAGI. As DNA, the CDR3 is TGTGCCAGCAGTGAAAGGGGCACTGAAGCTTTCTTT. It specifies CASSERGTEAFF.

This chain links TRBV28 with TRBJ1-4, with a weak D call TRBD1 (6 bases). V was cut by 5 bases and J by 2 bases, with 12 bases left in between. The CDR3 sequence is 15 residues long. Germline CDR1 and CDR2: MDHEN and SYDVKM. The CDR3 sequence: CASSLGTGTNEKLFF. CDR3 sequence (DNA): TGTGCCAGCAGTCTAGGAACAGGGACTAATGAAAAACTGTTTTTT.

The count of this clone is one. The genes are TRBV27 and TRBJ1-3, with TRBD1 as a possible D gene (6 bases). V lost 5 bases to trimming and J lost 3 bases, with 11 bases between them. The germline V gene has CDR1 MNHEY and CDR2 SMNVEV (reference sequence). The CDR3 loop spans 14 amino acids. The CDR3 bases are TGTGCCAGCAGTATCGGACAGAGTGGAAACACCATATATTTT. Its translation is CASSIGQSGNTIYF.

This clone was detected only once. The rearrangement links TRBV4-2 to TRBJ2-5; possibly TRBD2 for D (6 bases). V dropped 0 bases and J dropped 4 bases, with 18 bases sitting between them. Germline V gene data show CDR1 as LGHNA and CDR2 as YNFKEQ. The CDR3 is made up of 17 amino acids. CDR3 DNA: TGTGCCAGCAGCCAAGATCTAGGGGAGAAGGGAGGAGAGACCCAGTACTTC. Its translation is CASSQDLGEKGGETQYF.

The chain has TRBV4-3 and TRBJ2-3; 13 bases align to TRBD2. CDR3 length: 19 residues. V trimming: 0 bases; J trimming: 1 base; junction bases outside the gene matches: 7. Germline CDR1 reads LGHNA; CDR2 reads YSLEER. CDR3 nucleotides: TGCGCCAGCAGCCAAGATAAACTAGCGGGAGGGTTTGGCACAGATACGCAGTATTTT. Translating it yields CASSQDKLAGGFGTDTQYF.

This clone was seen more than once but under ten times. The genes are TRBV19 and TRBJ1-2; tentatively, D is TRBD1 (5 bases). Germline V gives CDR1 LNHDA, CDR2 SQIVND (reference sequence). CDR3 size: 15 residues. Trimming took 3 bases from V and 6 from J, leaving 17 bases between them. In nucleotides, the CDR3 is TGTGCCAGTAGTATTGGGGCCAGCCTGCATCATGGCTACACCTTC. Amino acids: CASSIGASLHHGYTF.

V usage is TRBV6-1 and J usage is TRBJ1-5; 7 positions match TRBD1. With 5 bases clipped from V and 6 bases from J, the junction kept 10 bases outside the gene matches. This CDR3 is 15 amino acids long. Looked up from germline, CDR1 is MNHNS and CDR2 is SASEGT. CDR3 coding DNA: TGTGCCAGCAGTCCCCAGGGGGTCTTGGGTCAGCCCCAGCATTTT. Its translation is CASSPQGVLGQPQHF.